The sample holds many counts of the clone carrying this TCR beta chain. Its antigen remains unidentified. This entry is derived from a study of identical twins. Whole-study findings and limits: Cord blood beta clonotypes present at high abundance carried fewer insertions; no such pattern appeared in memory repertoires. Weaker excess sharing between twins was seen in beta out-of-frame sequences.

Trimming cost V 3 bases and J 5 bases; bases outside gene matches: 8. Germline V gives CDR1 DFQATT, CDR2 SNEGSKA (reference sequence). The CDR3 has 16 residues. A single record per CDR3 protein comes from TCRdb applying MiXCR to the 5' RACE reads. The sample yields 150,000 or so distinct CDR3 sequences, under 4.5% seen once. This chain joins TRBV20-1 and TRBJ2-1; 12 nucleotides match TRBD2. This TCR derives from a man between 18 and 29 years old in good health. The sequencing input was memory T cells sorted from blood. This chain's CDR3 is CSASPWTSGTHNEQFF. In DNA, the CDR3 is TGCAGTGCTAGTCCCTGGACTAGCGGGACACACAATGAGCAGTTCTTC.